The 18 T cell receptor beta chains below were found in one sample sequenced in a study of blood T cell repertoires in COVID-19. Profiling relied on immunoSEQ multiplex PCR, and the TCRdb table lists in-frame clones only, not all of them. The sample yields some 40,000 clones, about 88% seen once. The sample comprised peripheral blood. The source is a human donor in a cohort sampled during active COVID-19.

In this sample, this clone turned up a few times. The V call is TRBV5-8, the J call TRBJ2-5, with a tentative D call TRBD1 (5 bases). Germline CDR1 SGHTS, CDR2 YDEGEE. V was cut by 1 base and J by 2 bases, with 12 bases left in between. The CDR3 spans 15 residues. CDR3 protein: CASSLPGYGQETQYF. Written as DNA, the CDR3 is TGTGCCAGCAGCTTGCCAGGGTATGGTCAAGAGACCCAGTACTTC.

DNA for the CDR3: TGTGCCAGCACGTCCCCAGGAGAGGGAACCAAAGGCTACACCTTC. This sequence encodes CASTSPGEGTKGYTF. The chain couples TRBV28 to TRBJ1-2; D is undetermined. This CDR3 region has 15 residues. Trimming removed 7 bases at V and 8 bases at J, with 23 bases between. CDR1 is MDHEN and CDR2 is SYDVKM in the germline V gene.

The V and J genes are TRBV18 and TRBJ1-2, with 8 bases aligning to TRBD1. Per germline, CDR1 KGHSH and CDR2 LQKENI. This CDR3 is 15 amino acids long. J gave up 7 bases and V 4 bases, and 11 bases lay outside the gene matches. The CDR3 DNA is TGTGCCAGCTCACGGGACAGGAACCCACCAGGTGGCTACACCTTC. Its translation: CASSRDRNPPGGYTF.

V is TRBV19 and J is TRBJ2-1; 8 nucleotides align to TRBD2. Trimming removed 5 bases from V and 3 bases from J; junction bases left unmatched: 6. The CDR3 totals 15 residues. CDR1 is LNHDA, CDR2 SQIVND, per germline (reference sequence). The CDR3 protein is CASSQFSGVYNEQFF. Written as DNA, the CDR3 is TGTGCCAGTAGTCAGTTTAGCGGGGTCTACAATGAGCAGTTCTTC.

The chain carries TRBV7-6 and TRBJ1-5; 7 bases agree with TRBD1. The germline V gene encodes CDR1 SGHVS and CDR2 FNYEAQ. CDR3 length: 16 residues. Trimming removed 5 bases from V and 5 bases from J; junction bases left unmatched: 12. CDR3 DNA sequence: TGTGCCAGCAGCCTTGACCCAGGGGGTCGGGATCAGCCCCAGCATTTT. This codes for CASSLDPGGRDQPQHF.

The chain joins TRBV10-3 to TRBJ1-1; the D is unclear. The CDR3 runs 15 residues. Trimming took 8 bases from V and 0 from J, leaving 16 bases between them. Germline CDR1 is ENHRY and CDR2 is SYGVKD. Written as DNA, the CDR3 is TGTGCCATCCAATCGACTGGTTTAATGAACACTGAAGCTTTCTTT. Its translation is CAIQSTGLMNTEAFF.

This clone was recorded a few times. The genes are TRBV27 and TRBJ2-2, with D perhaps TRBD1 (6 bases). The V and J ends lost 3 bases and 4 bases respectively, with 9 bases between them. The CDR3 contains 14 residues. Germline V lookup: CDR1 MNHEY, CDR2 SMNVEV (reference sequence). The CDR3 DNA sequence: TGTGCCAGCAGTTTCCAAGGGGGCACCGGGGAGCTGTTTTTT. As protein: CASSFQGGTGELFF.

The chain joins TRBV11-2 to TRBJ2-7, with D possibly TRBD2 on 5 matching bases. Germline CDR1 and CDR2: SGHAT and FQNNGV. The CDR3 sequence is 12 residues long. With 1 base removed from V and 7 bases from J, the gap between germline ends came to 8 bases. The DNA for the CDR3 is TGTGCCAGCAGCTTAGGGAGGTGGGAGCAGTACTTC. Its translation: CASSLGRWEQYF.

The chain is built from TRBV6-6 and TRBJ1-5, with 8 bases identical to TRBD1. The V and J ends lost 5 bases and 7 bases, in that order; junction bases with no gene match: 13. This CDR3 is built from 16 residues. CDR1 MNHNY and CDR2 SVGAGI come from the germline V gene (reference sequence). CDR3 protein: CASSMADREAKQPQHF. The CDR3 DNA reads TGTGCCAGCAGTATGGCGGACAGGGAGGCAAAGCAGCCCCAGCATTTT.

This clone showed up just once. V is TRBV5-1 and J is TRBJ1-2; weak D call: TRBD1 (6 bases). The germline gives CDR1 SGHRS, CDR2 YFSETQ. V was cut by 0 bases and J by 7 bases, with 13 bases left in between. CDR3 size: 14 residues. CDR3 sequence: CASSLGYGGLGYTF. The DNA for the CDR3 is TGCGCCAGCAGCTTGGGATATGGGGGCCTTGGCTACACCTTC. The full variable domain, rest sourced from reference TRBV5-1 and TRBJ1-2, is KAGVTQTPRYLIKTRGQQVTLSCSPISGHRSVSWYQQTPGQGLQFLFEYFSETQRNKGNFPGRFSGRQFSNSRSEMNVSTLELGDSALYLCASSLGYGGLGYTFGSGTRLTVV.

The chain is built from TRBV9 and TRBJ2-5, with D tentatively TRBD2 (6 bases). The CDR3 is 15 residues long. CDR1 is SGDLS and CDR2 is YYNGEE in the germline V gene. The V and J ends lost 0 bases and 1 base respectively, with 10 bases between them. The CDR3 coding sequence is TGTGCCAGCAGCGTAGCGTCGGGGGTCCAAGAGACCCAGTACTTC. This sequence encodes CASSVASGVQETQYF.

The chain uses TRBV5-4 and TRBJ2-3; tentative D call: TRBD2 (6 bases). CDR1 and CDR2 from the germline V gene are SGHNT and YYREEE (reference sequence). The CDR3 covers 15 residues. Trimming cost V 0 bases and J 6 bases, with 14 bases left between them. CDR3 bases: TGTGCCAGCAGCTTGGCGGGGGTGGCCTCTGATACGCAGTATTTT. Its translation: CASSLAGVASDTQYF.

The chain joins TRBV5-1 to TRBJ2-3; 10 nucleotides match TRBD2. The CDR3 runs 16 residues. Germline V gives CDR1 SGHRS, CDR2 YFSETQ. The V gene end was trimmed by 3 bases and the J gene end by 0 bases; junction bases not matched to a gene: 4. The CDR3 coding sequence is TGCGCCAGCAGCTCGATAGCGGGGGGAAGCACAGATACGCAGTATTTT. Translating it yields CASSSIAGGSTDTQYF.

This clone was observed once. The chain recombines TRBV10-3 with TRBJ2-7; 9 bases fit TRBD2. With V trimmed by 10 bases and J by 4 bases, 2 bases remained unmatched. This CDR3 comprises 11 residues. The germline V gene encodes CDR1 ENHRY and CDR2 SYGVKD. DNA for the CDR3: TGTGCCAGCGGGGGGGCGTACGAGCAGTACTTC. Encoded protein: CASGGAYEQYF.

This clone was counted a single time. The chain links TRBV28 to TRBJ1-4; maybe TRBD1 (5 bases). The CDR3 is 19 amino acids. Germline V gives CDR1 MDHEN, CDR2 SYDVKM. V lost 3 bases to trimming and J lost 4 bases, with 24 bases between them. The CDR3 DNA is TGTGCCAGCAGTTTCCTGGCAGGGACTGCCCGTGCCTTTAATGAAAAACTGTTTTTT. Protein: CASSFLAGTARAFNEKLFF.

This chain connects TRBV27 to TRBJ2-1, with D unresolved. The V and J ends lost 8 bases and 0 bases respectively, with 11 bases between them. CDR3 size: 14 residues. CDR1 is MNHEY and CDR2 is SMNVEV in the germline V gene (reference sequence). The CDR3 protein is CASSDSSSYNEQFF. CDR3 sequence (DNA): TGTGCCAGCTCCGACTCGAGCTCCTACAATGAGCAGTTCTTC.

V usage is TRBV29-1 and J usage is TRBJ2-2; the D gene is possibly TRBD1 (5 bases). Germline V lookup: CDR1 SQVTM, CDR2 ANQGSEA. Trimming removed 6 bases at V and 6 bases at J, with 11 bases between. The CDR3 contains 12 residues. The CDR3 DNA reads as TGCAGCGTCGTGACAGCCCCCGGGGAGCTGTTTTTT. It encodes CSVVTAPGELFF.

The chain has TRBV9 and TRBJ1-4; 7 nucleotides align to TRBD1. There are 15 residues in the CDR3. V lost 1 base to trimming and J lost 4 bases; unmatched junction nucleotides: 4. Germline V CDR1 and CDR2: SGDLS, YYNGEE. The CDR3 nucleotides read TGTGCCAGCAGCGTACAGACAGGGAATAATGAAAAACTGTTTTTT. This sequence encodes CASSVQTGNNEKLFF.